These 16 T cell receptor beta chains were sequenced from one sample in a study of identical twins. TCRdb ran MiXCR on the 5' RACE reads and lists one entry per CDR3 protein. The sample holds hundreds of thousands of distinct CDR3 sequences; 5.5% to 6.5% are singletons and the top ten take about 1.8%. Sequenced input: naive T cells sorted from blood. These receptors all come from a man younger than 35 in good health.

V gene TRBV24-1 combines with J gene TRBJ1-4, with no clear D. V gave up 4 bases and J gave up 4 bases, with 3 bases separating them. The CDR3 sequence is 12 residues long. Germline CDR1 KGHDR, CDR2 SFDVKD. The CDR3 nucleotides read TGTGCCACCAGTGACTTTAATGAAAAACTGTTTTTT. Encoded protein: CATSDFNEKLFF.

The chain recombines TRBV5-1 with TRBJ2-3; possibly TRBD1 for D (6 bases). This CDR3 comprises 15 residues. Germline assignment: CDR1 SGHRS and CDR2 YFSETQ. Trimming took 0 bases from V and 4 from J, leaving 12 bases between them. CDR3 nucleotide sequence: TGCGCCAGCAGCTTGGGAATACAGGGTTCAGATACGCAGTATTTT. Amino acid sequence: CASSLGIQGSDTQYF. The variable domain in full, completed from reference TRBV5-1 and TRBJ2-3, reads KAGVTQTPRYLIKTRGQQVTLSCSPISGHRSVSWYQQTPGQGLQFLFEYFSETQRNKGNFPGRFSGRQFSNSRSEMNVSTLELGDSALYLCASSLGIQGSDTQYFGPGTRLTVL.

For the CDR3, the DNA is TGTGCCAGCAGTGTACAGGGGGCGTATTCAGATACGCAGTATTTT. Amino acids: CASSVQGAYSDTQYF. The chain has TRBV6-1 and TRBJ2-3; 9 nucleotides match TRBD1. V lost 4 bases and J lost 4; bases outside the gene matches: 6. The CDR3 sequence is 15 residues long. Germline-derived CDR1 and CDR2 are MNHNS and SASEGT.

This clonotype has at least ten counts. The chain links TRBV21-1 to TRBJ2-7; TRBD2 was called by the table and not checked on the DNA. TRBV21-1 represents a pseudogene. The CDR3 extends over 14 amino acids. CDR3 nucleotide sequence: TGTGCCAGCAGCCCCCTTGGGCGGGACCTCAAGCAGTACGTC. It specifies CASSPLGRDLKQYV.

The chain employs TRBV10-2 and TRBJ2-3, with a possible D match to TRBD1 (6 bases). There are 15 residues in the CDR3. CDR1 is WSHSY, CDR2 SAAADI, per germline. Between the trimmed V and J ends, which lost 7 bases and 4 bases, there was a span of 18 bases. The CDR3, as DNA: TGCGCCAGCAACTTCGGCAGGGGATCACCAGATACGCAGTATTTT. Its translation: CASNFGRGSPDTQYF.

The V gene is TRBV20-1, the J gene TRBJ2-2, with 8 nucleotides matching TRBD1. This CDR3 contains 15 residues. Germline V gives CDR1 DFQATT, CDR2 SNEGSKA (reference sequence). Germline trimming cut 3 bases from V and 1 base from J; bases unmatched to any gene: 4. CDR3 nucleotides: TGCAGTGCTAGCAGGGGGCTCCGGAACACCGGGGAGCTGTTTTTT. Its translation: CSASRGLRNTGELFF.

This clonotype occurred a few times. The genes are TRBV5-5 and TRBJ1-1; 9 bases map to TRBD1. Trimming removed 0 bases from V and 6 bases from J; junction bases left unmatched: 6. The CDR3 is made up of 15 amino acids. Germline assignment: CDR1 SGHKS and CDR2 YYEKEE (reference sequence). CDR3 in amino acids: CASSLDDRGIAEAFF. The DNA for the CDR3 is TGTGCCAGCAGCTTGGACGACAGGGGGATAGCTGAAGCTTTCTTT.

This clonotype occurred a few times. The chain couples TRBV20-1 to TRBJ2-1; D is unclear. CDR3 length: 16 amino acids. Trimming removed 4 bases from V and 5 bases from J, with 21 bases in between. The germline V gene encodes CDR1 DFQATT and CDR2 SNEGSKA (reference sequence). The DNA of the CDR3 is TGCAGTGCTAAAGACCCCCAGGCACCCGTGAACAATGAGCAGTTCTTC. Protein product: CSAKDPQAPVNNEQFF.

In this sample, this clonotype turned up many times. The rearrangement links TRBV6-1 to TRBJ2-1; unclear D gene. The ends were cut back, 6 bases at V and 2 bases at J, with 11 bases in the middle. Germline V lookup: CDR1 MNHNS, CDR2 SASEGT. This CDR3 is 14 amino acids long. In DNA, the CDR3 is TGTGCCAGCAGGAATAGAAGGGCCTACAATGAGCAGTTCTTC. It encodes CASRNRRAYNEQFF.

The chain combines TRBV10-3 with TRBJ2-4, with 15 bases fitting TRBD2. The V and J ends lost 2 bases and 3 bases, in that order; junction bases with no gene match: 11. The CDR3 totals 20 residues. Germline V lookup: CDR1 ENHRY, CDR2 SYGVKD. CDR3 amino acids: CAISETLGTSGRTDKNIQYF. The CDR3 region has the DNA TGTGCCATCAGTGAGACCCTCGGGACTAGCGGGAGGACCGACAAAAACATTCAGTACTTC.

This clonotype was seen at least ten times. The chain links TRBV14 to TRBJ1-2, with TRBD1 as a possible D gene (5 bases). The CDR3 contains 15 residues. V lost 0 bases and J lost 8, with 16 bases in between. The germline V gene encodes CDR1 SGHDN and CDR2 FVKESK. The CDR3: CASSQDLGQGNGYTF. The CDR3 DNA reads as TGTGCCAGCAGCCAAGATCTGGGCCAGGGAAACGGCTACACCTTC.

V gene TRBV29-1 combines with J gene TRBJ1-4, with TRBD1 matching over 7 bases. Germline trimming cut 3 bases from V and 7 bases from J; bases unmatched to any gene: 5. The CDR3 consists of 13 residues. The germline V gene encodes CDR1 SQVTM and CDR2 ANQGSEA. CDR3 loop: CSVEGQRGEKLFF. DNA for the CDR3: TGCAGCGTTGAGGGACAGCGGGGTGAAAAACTGTTTTTT.

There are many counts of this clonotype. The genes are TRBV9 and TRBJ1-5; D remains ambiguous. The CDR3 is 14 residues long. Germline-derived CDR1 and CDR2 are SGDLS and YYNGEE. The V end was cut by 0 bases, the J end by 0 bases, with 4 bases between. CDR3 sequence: CASSVEDSNQPQHF. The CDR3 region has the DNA TGTGCCAGCAGCGTAGAAGATAGCAATCAGCCCCAGCATTTT.

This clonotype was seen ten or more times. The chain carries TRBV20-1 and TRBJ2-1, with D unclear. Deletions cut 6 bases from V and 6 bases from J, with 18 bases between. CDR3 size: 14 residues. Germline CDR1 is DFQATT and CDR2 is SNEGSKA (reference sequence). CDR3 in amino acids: CSAAATDRGNEQFF. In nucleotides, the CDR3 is TGCAGTGCGGCCGCCACCGACCGTGGCAATGAGCAGTTCTTC.

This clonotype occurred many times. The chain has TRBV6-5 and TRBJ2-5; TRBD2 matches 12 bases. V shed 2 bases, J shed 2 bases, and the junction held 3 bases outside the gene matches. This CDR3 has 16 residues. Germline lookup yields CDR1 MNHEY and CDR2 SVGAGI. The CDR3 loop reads CASSYASGRGQETQYF. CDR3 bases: TGTGCCAGCAGTTACGCTAGCGGGAGGGGGCAAGAGACCCAGTACTTC.

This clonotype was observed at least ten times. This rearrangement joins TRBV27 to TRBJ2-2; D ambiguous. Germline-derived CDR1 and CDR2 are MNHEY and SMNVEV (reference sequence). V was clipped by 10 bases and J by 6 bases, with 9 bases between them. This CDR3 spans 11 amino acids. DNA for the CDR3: TGTGCCATCCTGAGAGCCGGGGAGCTGTTTTTT. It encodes CAILRAGELFF.